The next 21 T cell receptor beta chains were all read from a single sample in a study of T cell responses to AZD1222 COVID-19 vaccine. This table comes from immunoSEQ multiplex PCR, and its TCRdb copy is limited to in-frame clones, with some not included. This sample carries roughly 130,000 clones, 91% of them seen once, and the ten largest clones take about 2.7%. The sample in question was peripheral blood, obtained on day 0 of AZD1222 vaccination. The receptors derive from an adult in good health.

This chain links TRBV5-1 with TRBJ2-7; unclear D gene. With 3 bases removed from V and 1 base from J, the gap between germline ends came to 8 bases. This CDR3 region has 13 residues. The germline V gene has CDR1 SGHRS and CDR2 YFSETQ. CDR3 bases: TGCGCCAGCAGCTCCGACATTTCCTACGAGCAGTACTTC. Protein sequence: CASSSDISYEQYF.

The chain uses TRBV18 and TRBJ2-1; D may correspond to TRBD1 or TRBD2 (5 bases each). V dropped 8 bases and J dropped 8 bases, with 10 bases sitting between them. Germline assignment: CDR1 KGHSH and CDR2 LQKENI. This CDR3 has 11 residues. The CDR3 loop is CASLGVDEQFF. CDR3 DNA sequence: TGTGCCAGCCTGGGGGTGGATGAGCAGTTCTTC.

The V call is TRBV5-6, the J call TRBJ1-2, with D perhaps matching TRBD1 (5 bases). Germline V gives CDR1 SGHDT, CDR2 YYEEEE. This CDR3 region has 13 residues. Trimming left V 1 base short and J 7 bases short, with 11 bases between. Here the CDR3 reads CASSLRGPGGYTF. In nucleotides, the CDR3 is TGTGCCAGCAGCTTGAGGGGACCTGGTGGCTACACCTTC. Variable domain in full (rest from reference TRBV5-6 and TRBJ1-2): DAGVTQSPTHLIKTRGQQVTLRCSPKSGHDTVSWYQQALGQGPQFIFQYYEEEERQRGNFPDRFSGHQFPNYSSELNVNALLLGDSALYLCASSLRGPGGYTFGSGTRLTVV.

This clone was recorded a few times. The chain couples TRBV5-4 to TRBJ1-3; no clear D. CDR3 length: 15 amino acids. Germline values: CDR1 SGHNT, CDR2 YYREEE (reference sequence). Deletions cut 10 bases from V and 2 bases from J, with 19 bases between. The CDR3 bases are TGTGCCGGTGGGTCTCAGGAGCGACCTGGAAACACCATATATTTT. It encodes CAGGSQERPGNTIYF.

The chain joins TRBV19 to TRBJ2-1; D perhaps matches TRBD2 (6 bases). The germline gives CDR1 LNHDA, CDR2 SQIVND (reference sequence). This CDR3 is built from 13 residues. The V and J ends lost 10 bases and 8 bases respectively, with 18 bases between them. CDR3 loop: CAIWGGPGDEQFF. The CDR3 DNA reads as TGTGCCATATGGGGAGGTCCGGGGGATGAGCAGTTCTTC. The full variable domain, with the rest looked up from reference TRBV19 and TRBJ2-1, is DGGITQSPKYLFRKEGQNVTLSCEQNLNHDAMYWYRQDPGQGLRLIYYSQIVNDFQKGDIAEGYSVSREKKESFPLTVTSAQKNPTAFYLCAIWGGPGDEQFFGPGTRLTVL.

The chain is built from TRBV6-6 and TRBJ1-1, with D uncertain. Per the germline V gene, CDR1 is MNHNY and CDR2 is SVGAGI (reference sequence). The CDR3 sequence is 14 residues long. V lost 5 bases and J lost 4, with 14 bases in between. CDR3 amino acids: CASSTLRAATEAFF. The DNA of the CDR3 is TGTGCCAGCAGTACCCTCCGGGCGGCCACTGAAGCTTTCTTT.

CDR3 DNA sequence: TGTGCCAGCAGTCGAAACGGGGTTCCTAATTCACCCCTCCACTTT. It yields the protein CASSRNGVPNSPLHF. The chain carries TRBV27 and TRBJ1-6; no clear D gene. Trimming left V 5 bases short and J 6 bases short, with 14 bases between. The germline CDR1 and CDR2 sequences are MNHEY and SMNVEV (reference sequence). This CDR3 spans 15 amino acids.

V is TRBV7-8 and J is TRBJ1-4, with 7 bases matching TRBD1. Per germline, CDR1 SGHVS and CDR2 FQNEAQ. With V trimmed by 0 bases and J by 7 bases, 5 bases remained unmatched. This CDR3 comprises 15 residues. The DNA of the CDR3 is TGTGCCAGCAGCTTAGCACCCTGGGACAGTGAAAAACTGTTTTTT. Protein product: CASSLAPWDSEKLFF.

The V and J genes are TRBV7-8 and TRBJ2-6; TRBD2 matches at 8 bases. This CDR3 spans 20 amino acids. V trimming: 2 bases; J trimming: 1 base; junction bases outside the gene matches: 13. Germline lookup yields CDR1 SGHVS and CDR2 FQNEAQ. This CDR3 is CASSLLVSGLVLSGANVLTF. The CDR3 DNA reads TGTGCCAGCAGCTTATTAGTCTCGGGACTAGTATTATCTGGGGCCAACGTCCTGACTTTC.

The sample holds one count of this clone. The rearrangement uses TRBV5-4 and TRBJ2-5; 8 bases are a match to TRBD2. The CDR3 is made up of 15 amino acids. Germline CDR1 is SGHNT and CDR2 is YYREEE (reference sequence). Trimming took 0 bases from V and 2 from J; bases not matched to a gene: 3. CDR3 residues: CASSLAGGLQETQYF. CDR3 sequence (DNA): TGTGCCAGCAGCTTGGCGGGAGGGTTACAAGAGACCCAGTACTTC.

The count of this clone is one. This chain joins TRBV6-2 or TRBV6-3 and TRBJ1-4; D remains unclear. V lost 4 bases and J 6 bases, leaving 12 bases between the germline ends. Per the germline V gene, CDR1 is MNHEY and CDR2 is SVGEGT. The CDR3 length is 14 residues. The CDR3 DNA reads TGTGCCAGCAGTTGGGATCTCCGGGATGAAAAACTGTTTTTT. It specifies CASSWDLRDEKLFF.

The rearrangement links TRBV9 to TRBJ2-1; 9 bases fit TRBD2. This CDR3 comprises 13 residues. V shed 3 bases, J shed 14 bases, and the junction held 9 bases outside the gene matches. Germline V gene lookup returns CDR1 SGDLS and CDR2 YYNGEE. CDR3 sequence reads: CASSEAGASGEFF. CDR3 bases: TGTGCCAGCAGCGAGGCCGGAGCTAGCGGGGAGTTCTTC.

This clone was counted once. The chain recombines TRBV6-2 or TRBV6-3 with TRBJ2-5, with 7 nucleotides matching TRBD1. This CDR3 has 15 residues. J gave up 4 bases and V 2 bases, and 7 bases lay outside the gene matches. The germline gives CDR1 MNHEY, CDR2 SVGEGT. The CDR3 spells CASSYTPDRVETQYF. The CDR3 coding sequence is TGTGCCAGCAGTTACACCCCTGACAGGGTAGAGACCCAGTACTTC.

CDR3 in DNA: TGTGCCAGTAGTATGACAAGAAATACGCAGTATTTT. This codes for CASSMTRNTQYF. The chain is built from TRBV19 and TRBJ2-3; D gene unclear. CDR1 and CDR2 from the germline V gene are LNHDA and SQIVND (reference sequence). The CDR3 runs 12 residues. V lost 3 bases and J lost 7, with 8 bases in between.

This clone was observed a single time. J is TRBJ2-5 and V is TRBV6-5; D uncertain. Deletions cut 5 bases from V and 5 bases from J, with 9 bases between. CDR3 length: 12 amino acids. Germline V gene data show CDR1 as MNHEY and CDR2 as SVGAGI. This chain's CDR3 is CASSPLGETQYF. The DNA of the CDR3 is TGTGCCAGCAGTCCCCTCGGGGAGACCCAGTACTTC.

The gene calls are TRBV2 and TRBJ1-5; the D is unclear. Germline V gene data show CDR1 as SNHLY and CDR2 as FYNNEI. The V and J ends lost 6 bases and 3 bases respectively, with 15 bases between them. The CDR3 is made up of 15 amino acids. The CDR3 bases are TGTGCCAGCAGGGAGGGAGGGCGACACAATCAGCCCCAGCATTTT. Residues: CASREGGRHNQPQHF.

This chain joins TRBV5-4 and TRBJ2-1, with 12 bases that match TRBD2. V gave up 4 bases and J gave up 4 bases; unmatched junction bases: 18. The CDR3 spans 20 residues. Germline loops: CDR1 SGHNT, CDR2 YYREEE (reference sequence). The CDR3 here is CASSPGELTSGRYGYNEQFF. CDR3 in DNA: TGTGCCAGCAGCCCCGGCGAACTGACTAGCGGGAGATACGGGTACAATGAGCAGTTCTTC.

The CDR3 sequence: CASSLSGPTSQETQYF. The CDR3 DNA reads as TGTGCCAGCAGCTTATCCGGCCCCACCAGCCAAGAGACCCAGTACTTC. The V gene is TRBV7-7, the J gene TRBJ2-5; no definite D call. Germline CDR1 reads SSHAT; CDR2 reads FNYEAQ (reference sequence). This CDR3 spans 16 amino acids. Trimming stripped 2 bases from V and 1 base from J, with 14 bases between. Based on the CDR3 plus reference TRBV7-7 and TRBJ2-5, the full variable domain is GAGVSQSPRYKVTKRGQDVTLRCDPISSHATLYWYQQALGQGPEFLTYFNYEAQPDKSGLPSDRFSAERPEGSISTLTIQRTEQRDSAMYRCASSLSGPTSQETQYFGPGTRLLVL.

V and J are TRBV12-3 or TRBV12-4 and TRBJ2-1; a possible D gene is TRBD1 (6 bases). The CDR3 covers 12 residues. Trimming cost V 6 bases and J 9 bases, with 12 bases left between them. The CDR3 DNA reads TGTGCCAGCAGCCCACAGGGCGCTGAGCAGTTCTTC. Translation gives CASSPQGAEQFF.

The rearrangement links TRBV11-1 to TRBJ2-7, with a weak D call TRBD2 (5 bases). The CDR3 spans 15 residues. V lost 1 base and J 6 bases, leaving 16 bases between the germline ends. Germline CDR1 is SGHAT and CDR2 is FQDESV (reference sequence). The CDR3 loop reads CASSLVSGRVSEQYF. CDR3 in DNA: TGTGCCAGCAGCTTAGTAAGTGGGAGAGTGAGCGAGCAGTACTTC.

The chain recombines TRBV12-3 or TRBV12-4 with TRBJ2-7, with no clear D. The CDR3 extends over 12 amino acids. With 6 bases removed from V and 3 bases from J, the gap between germline ends came to 9 bases. The CDR3 here is CASSLSVYEQYF. The CDR3 region has the DNA TGTGCCAGCAGCTTGTCGGTCTACGAGCAGTACTTC.